The clone carrying this T cell receptor beta chain showed up just a few times. This sample was included in a study of T-cell memory formation after mild COVID-19. The CDR3 sequence is 17 residues long. 5'RACE, which relied on constant-segment primers, yielded TCR alpha and TCR beta cDNA libraries carrying sample barcodes and UMIs. MiXCR was run by TCRdb on the 5' RACE reads, yielding one entry per CDR3 protein. This sample has 210,000 or so distinct CDR3 sequences, with 15% to 20% found just once. Sequences were obtained from PBMCs or a T cell subset sorted from them (not recorded which). The source is an adult woman who had mild COVID-19 (a few samples of this study predate the infection). Cell type and time point are not known. The chain couples TRBV21-1 to TRBJ2-1; TRBD2 reflects the table's D call only, with no check against the DNA. TRBV21-1 is marked as a pseudogene. The CDR3 nucleotides read TGTGCCAGCAGCCATTGCCTTAGCGGGGGGGGCTACAATGAGCAGTTCTTC. Its translation: CASSHCLSGGGYNEQFF.